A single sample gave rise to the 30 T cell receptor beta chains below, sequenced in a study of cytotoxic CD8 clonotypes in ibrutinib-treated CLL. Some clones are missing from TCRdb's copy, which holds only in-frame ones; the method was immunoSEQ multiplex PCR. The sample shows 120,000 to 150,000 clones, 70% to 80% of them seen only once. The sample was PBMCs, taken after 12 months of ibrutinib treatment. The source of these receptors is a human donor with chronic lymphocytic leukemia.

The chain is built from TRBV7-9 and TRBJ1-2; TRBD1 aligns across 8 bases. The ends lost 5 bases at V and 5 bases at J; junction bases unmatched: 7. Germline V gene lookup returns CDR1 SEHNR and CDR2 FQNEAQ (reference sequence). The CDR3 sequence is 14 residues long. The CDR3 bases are TGTGCCAGCAGCCCGGACAGGGCCGGGTATGGCTACACCTTC. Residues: CASSPDRAGYGYTF. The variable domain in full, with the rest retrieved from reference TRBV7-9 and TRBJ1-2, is DTGVSQNPRHKITKRGQNVTFRCDPISEHNRLYWYRQTLGQGPEFLTYFQNEAQLEKSRLLSDRFSAERPKGSFSTLEIQRTEQGDSAMYLCASSPDRAGYGYTFGSGTRLTVV.

Written as DNA, the CDR3 is TGTGCCAGCAGGGGGGTCACTGAAGCTTTCTTT. It specifies CASRGVTEAFF. V and J are TRBV6-6 and TRBJ1-1; a possible D gene is TRBD1 (5 bases). The CDR3 runs 11 residues. Trimming removed 6 bases from V and 4 bases from J, with 6 bases in between. Germline CDR1 reads MNHNY; CDR2 reads SVGAGI (reference sequence).

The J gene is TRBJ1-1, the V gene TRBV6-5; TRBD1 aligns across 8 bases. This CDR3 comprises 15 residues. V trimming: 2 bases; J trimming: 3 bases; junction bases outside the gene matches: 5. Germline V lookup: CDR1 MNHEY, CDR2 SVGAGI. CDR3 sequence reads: CASSYQGAGYTEAFF. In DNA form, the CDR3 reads TGTGCCAGCAGTTACCAGGGGGCTGGTTACACTGAAGCTTTCTTT.

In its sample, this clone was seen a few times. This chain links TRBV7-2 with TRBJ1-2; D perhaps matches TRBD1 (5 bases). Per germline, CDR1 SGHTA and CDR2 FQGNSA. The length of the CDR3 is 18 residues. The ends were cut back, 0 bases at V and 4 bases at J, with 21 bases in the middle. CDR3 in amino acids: CASSLAPPQRGGTYGYTF. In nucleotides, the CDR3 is TGTGCCAGCAGCTTAGCCCCACCCCAACGGGGGGGAACCTATGGCTACACCTTC.

The CDR3 protein is CASSEGRLAKNIQYF. The CDR3 DNA reads as TGTGCCAGCAGTGAAGGCCGGCTAGCCAAAAACATTCAGTACTTC. This chain joins TRBV2 and TRBJ2-4; no reliable D call. Trimming removed 1 base from V and 0 bases from J, with 7 bases in between. The germline V gene has CDR1 SNHLY and CDR2 FYNNEI. This CDR3 region has 15 residues.

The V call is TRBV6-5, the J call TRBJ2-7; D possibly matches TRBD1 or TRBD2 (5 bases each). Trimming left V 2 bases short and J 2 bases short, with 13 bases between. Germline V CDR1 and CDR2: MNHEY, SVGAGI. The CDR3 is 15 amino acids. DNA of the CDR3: TGTGCCAGCAGTTACCGGACGGGGCCAACCTACGAGCAGTACTTC. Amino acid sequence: CASSYRTGPTYEQYF.

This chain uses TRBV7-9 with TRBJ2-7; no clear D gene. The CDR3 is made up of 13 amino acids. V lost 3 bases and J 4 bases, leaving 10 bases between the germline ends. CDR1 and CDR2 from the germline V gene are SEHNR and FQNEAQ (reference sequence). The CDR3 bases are TGTGCCAGCAGCTTTCCGAACTTGTACGAGCAGTACTTC. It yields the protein CASSFPNLYEQYF.

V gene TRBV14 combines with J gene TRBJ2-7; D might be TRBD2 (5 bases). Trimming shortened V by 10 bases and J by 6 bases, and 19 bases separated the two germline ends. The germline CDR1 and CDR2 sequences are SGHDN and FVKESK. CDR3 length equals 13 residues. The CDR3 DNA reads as TGTGCCACCGCTCCCAGAGGGCTAGGCGAGCAGTACTTC. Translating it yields CATAPRGLGEQYF.

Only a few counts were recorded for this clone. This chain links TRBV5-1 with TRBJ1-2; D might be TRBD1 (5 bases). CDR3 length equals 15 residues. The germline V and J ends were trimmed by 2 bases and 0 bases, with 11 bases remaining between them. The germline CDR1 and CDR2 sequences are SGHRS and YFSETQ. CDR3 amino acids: CASSFSGFSNYGYTF. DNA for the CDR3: TGCGCCAGCAGCTTCTCAGGGTTTTCTAACTATGGCTACACCTTC.

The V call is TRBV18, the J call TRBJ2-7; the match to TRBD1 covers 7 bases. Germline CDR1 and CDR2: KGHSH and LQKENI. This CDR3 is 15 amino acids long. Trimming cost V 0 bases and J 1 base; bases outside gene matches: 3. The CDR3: CASSPPTGSSYEQYF. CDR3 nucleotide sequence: TGTGCCAGCTCACCACCGACAGGGTCATCCTACGAGCAGTACTTC. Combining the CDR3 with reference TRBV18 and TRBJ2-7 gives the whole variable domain NAGVMQNPRHLVRRRGQEARLRCSPMKGHSHVYWYRQLPEEGLKFMVYLQKENIIDESGMPKERFSAEFPKEGPSILRIQQVVRGDSAAYFCASSPPTGSSYEQYFGPGTRLTVT.

CDR3 nucleotides: TGTGCCAGCAGCTTAGGTTTCGGGGAGGGGACCTACAATGAGCAGTTCTTC. Its translation: CASSLGFGEGTYNEQFF. The rearrangement links TRBV7-9 to TRBJ2-1; 7 nucleotides agree with TRBD2. The V gene's germline CDR1 is SEHNR and CDR2 FQNEAQ (reference sequence). The CDR3 has 17 residues. V was pared by 1 base and J by 2 bases, with 8 bases of the junction left unmatched.

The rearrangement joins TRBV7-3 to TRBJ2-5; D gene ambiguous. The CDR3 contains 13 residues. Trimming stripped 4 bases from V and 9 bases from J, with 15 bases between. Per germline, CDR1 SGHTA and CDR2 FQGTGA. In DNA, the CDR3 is TGTGCCAGCAGCTATGACCCGAGCCAATCCCAGTACTTC. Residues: CASSYDPSQSQYF.

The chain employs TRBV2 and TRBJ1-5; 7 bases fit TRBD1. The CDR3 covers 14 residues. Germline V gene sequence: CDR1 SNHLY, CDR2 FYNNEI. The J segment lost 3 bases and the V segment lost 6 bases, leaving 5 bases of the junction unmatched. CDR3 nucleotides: TGTGCCAGCAGGGCCGGGACAGTCAATCAGCCCCAGCATTTT. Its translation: CASRAGTVNQPQHF. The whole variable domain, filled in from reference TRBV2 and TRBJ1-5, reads EPEVTQTPSHQVTQMGQEVILRCVPISNHLYFYWYRQILGQKVEFLVSFYNNEISEKSEIFDDQFSVERPDGSNFTLKIRSTKLEDSAMYFCASRAGTVNQPQHFGDGTRLSIL.

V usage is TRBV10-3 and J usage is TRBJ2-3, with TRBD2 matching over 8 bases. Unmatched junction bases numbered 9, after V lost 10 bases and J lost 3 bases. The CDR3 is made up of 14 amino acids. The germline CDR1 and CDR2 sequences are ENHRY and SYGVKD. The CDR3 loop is CATTSGTGTDTQYF. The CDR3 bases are TGTGCCACAACTAGCGGTACTGGGACAGATACGCAGTATTTT.

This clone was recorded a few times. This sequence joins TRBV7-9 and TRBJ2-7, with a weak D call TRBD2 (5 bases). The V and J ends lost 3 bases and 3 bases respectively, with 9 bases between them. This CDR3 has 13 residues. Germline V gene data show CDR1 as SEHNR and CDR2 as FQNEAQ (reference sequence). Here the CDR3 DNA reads TGTGCCAGCAGCTTCGGGGTCCTCTACGAGCAGTACTTC. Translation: CASSFGVLYEQYF.

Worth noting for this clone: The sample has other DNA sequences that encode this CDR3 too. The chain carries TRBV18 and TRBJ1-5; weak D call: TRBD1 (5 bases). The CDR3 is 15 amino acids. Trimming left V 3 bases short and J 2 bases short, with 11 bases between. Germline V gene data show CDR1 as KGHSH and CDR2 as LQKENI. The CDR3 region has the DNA TGTGCCAGCTCACCCCCGGGACGAGGCAATCAGCCCCAGCATTTT. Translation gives CASSPPGRGNQPQHF.

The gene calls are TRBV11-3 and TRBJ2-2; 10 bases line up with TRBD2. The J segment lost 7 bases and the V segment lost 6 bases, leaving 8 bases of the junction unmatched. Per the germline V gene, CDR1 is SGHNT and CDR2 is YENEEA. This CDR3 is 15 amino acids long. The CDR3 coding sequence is TGTGCCAGCAGAACTAGCGGGGTAGGGGACGGGGAGCTGTTTTTT. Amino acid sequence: CASRTSGVGDGELFF. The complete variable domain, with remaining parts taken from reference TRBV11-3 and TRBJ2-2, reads EAGVVQSPRYKIIEKKQPVAFWCNPISGHNTLYWYLQNLGQGPELLIRYENEEAVDDSQLPKDRFSAERLKGVDSTLKIQPAELGDSAVYLCASRTSGVGDGELFFGEGSRLTVL.

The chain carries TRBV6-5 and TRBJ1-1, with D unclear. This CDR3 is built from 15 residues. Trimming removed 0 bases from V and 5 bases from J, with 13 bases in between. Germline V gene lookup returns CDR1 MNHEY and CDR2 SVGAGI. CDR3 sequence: CASSYSRERQTEAFF. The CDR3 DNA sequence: TGTGCCAGCAGTTACTCCCGGGAGAGACAAACTGAAGCTTTCTTT.

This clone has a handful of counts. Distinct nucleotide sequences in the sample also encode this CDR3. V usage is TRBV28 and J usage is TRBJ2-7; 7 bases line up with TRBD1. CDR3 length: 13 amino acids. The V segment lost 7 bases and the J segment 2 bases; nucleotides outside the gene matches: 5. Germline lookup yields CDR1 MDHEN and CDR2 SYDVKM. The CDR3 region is CASKRTGTYEQYF. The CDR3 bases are TGTGCCAGCAAAAGGACAGGAACCTACGAGCAGTACTTC.

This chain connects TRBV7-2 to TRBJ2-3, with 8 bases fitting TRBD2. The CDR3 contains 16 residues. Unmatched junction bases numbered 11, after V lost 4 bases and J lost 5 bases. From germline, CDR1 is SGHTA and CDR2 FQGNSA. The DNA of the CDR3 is TGTGCCAGCAGCTCCGGCGGGGGGCGTGTTAGAGATACGCAGTATTTT. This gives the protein CASSSGGGRVRDTQYF.

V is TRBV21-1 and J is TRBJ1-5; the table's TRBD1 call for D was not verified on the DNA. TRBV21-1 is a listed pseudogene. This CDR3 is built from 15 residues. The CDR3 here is CASPGQGARNQPQHF. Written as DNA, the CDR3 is TGTGCCAGCCCCGGACAGGGGGCCCGCAATCAGCCCCAGCATTTT.

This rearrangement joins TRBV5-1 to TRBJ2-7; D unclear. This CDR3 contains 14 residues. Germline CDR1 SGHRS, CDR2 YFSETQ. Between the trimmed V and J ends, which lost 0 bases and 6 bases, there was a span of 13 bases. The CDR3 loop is CASSLGAYGLEQYF. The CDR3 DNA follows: TGCGCCAGCAGCTTGGGGGCCTACGGCCTCGAGCAGTACTTC.

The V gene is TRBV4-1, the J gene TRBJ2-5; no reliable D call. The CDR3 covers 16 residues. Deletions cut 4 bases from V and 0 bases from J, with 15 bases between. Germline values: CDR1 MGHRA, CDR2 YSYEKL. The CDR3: CASSPSRGVYQETQYF. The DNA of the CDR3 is TGCGCCAGCAGCCCCTCGAGAGGAGTGTACCAAGAGACCCAGTACTTC.

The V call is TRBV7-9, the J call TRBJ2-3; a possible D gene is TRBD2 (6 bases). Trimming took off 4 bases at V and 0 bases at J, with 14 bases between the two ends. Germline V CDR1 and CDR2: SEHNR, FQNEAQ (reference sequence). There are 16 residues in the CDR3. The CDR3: CASSYQPGASTDTQYF. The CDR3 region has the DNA TGTGCCAGCAGCTACCAACCGGGAGCTAGCACAGATACGCAGTATTTT.

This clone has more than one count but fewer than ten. CDR3 sequence (DNA): TGTGCCAGCAGCTTAGCCGTGCTGGTAGAGACCCAGTACTTC. Encoded protein: CASSLAVLVETQYF. The chain joins TRBV7-9 to TRBJ2-5; D not certain. Trimming cost V 0 bases and J 4 bases, with 9 bases left between them. The V gene's germline CDR1 is SEHNR and CDR2 FQNEAQ (reference sequence). This CDR3 comprises 14 residues.

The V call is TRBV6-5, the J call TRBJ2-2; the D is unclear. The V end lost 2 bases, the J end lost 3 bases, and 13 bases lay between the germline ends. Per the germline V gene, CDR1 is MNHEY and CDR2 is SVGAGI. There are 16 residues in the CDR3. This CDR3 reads CASSYGIRLDTGELFF. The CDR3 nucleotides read TGTGCCAGCAGTTACGGTATTCGGTTGGACACCGGGGAGCTGTTTTTT.

The CDR3 spells CASSAYQPGTGELFF. Here the CDR3 DNA reads TGTGCCAGCAGCGCATACCAACCAGGGACCGGGGAGCTGTTTTTT. The V call is TRBV9, the J call TRBJ2-2, with D maybe TRBD1 (5 bases). Trimming stripped 3 bases from V and 5 bases from J, with 14 bases between. This CDR3 region has 15 residues. CDR1 and CDR2 (germline): SGDLS, YYNGEE.

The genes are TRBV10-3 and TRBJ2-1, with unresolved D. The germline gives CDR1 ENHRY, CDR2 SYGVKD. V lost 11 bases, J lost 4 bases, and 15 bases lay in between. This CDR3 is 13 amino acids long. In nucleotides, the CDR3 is TGTGCCGCACAAGCAGATCATTACAATGAGCAGTTCTTC. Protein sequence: CAAQADHYNEQFF.

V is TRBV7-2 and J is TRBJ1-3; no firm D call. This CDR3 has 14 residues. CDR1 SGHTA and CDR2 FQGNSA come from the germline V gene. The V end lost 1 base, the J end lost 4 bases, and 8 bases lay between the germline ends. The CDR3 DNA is TGTGCCAGCAGCTTAGGTTTCGGGGGAAACACCATATATTTT. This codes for CASSLGFGGNTIYF.

The CDR3 protein is CAWALRASQPQHF. CDR3 DNA sequence: TGTGCCTGGGCCCTTCGGGCAAGTCAGCCCCAGCATTTT. V is TRBV30 and J is TRBJ1-5; D not resolved. Germline CDR1 is GTSNPN and CDR2 is SVGIG (reference sequence). The CDR3 totals 13 residues. Trimming pared 5 bases from V and 6 bases from J, leaving 14 bases between.